This T cell receptor beta chain was found in a study of blood T cell repertoires in COVID-19. This CDR3 region has 14 residues. Per germline, CDR1 SGDLS and CDR2 YYNGEE. V trimming: 6 bases; J trimming: 6 bases; junction bases outside the gene matches: 9. Original processing methods: Reference gene primer amplification gave nucleated cell count estimates. This table comes from immunoSEQ multiplex PCR, and its TCRdb copy is limited to in-frame clones, with some not included. V, J and clone size reflect that table, while D and trimming were determined from the DNA. The sample consists of approximately 670,000 clones, approximately 90% of them appearing once.

The rearrangement joins TRBV9 to TRBJ2-1; TRBD1 aligns across 7 bases. Sequenced sample: peripheral blood. The clonotype originates from a woman between 18 and 29 years old with acute or convalescent COVID-19. The CDR3: CASTTARDSNEQFF. CDR3 coding DNA: TGTGCCAGCACCACCGCGAGGGACAGCAATGAGCAGTTCTTC.